This note documents a single T cell receptor beta chain sequence. This specimen comes from a study of blood T cell repertoires in COVID-19. Study details: Both acute and convalescent COVID-19 samples were obtained from the United States, Italy and Spain. Sources were T cells, B-cell-depleted T cells, or PBMCs; the material itself was cDNA or gDNA.

Methods used by the authors: Amplification from reference gene primers served as the basis for estimated nucleated cell counts. Libraries were prepared by immunoSEQ multiplex PCR; TCRdb keeps only in-frame clonotypes and omits some of them. V and J calls and clone size are as listed in that table; D and trimming were resolved from the DNA. This repertoire shows hundreds of thousands of clones, approximately 85% found once; its top ten account for about an eighth. Germline CDR1 SNHLY, CDR2 FYNNEI. With 1 base removed from V and 7 bases from J, the gap between germline ends came to 11 bases. The CDR3 consists of 15 residues.

Sequencing was performed on peripheral blood. The chain links TRBV2 to TRBJ1-6; no reliable D call. The clonotype comes from a human donor in a cohort sampled during active COVID-19. CDR3 sequence (DNA): TGTGCCAGCAGTGAAGTAGGGCAGCGGAATTCACCCCTCCACTTT. This encodes CASSEVGQRNSPLHF.